The 30 T cell receptor beta chains listed next were all sequenced from one sample in a study of T cell responses to AZD1222 COVID-19 vaccine. The method was immunoSEQ multiplex PCR; TCRdb's version includes in-frame clones alone and lacks a portion of them. The table shows 130,000 to 150,000 clones, with about 92% occurring only once. This material consisted of peripheral blood, taken after recovery from COVID-19. The receptor source for this set is an adult who had recovered from COVID-19.

The chain links TRBV10-3 to TRBJ2-7; 9 bases line up with TRBD2. CDR1 ENHRY and CDR2 SYGVKD come from the germline V gene. The CDR3 runs to 16 residues. J gave up 3 bases and V 8 bases, and 14 bases lay outside the gene matches. DNA for the CDR3: TGTGCCATCCGTCGGGGTTTAGCGGGGGCTTACTACGAGCAGTACTTC. It translates to CAIRRGLAGAYYEQYF.

The V and J genes are TRBV7-8 and TRBJ1-2; perhaps TRBD1 as D (6 bases). The CDR3 totals 15 residues. Trimming took 2 bases from V and 8 from J, leaving 18 bases between them. CDR1 and CDR2 (germline): SGHVS, FQNEAQ. CDR3 region: CASSLKFLRGGGYTF. The CDR3 DNA reads as TGTGCCAGCAGCTTAAAGTTTCTTCGAGGGGGAGGCTACACCTTC.

The chain combines TRBV9 with TRBJ2-7; 7 nucleotides match TRBD1. Trimming at V came to 3 bases and at J to 3 bases, leaving 9 bases not matched to a gene. The CDR3 covers 15 residues. The V gene's germline CDR1 is SGDLS and CDR2 YYNGEE. The CDR3 region is CASSGSTGKNYEQYF. The CDR3 nucleotides are TGTGCCAGCAGCGGATCGACAGGGAAAAACTACGAGCAGTACTTC.

The chain has TRBV9 and TRBJ1-1; D not resolved. This CDR3 is 13 amino acids long. V lost 1 base to trimming and J lost 2 bases, with 6 bases between them. The germline CDR1 and CDR2 sequences are SGDLS and YYNGEE. CDR3 amino acids: CASSVRGNTEAFF. In DNA form, the CDR3 reads TGTGCCAGCAGCGTACGGGGAAACACTGAAGCTTTCTTT.

The chain has TRBV9 and TRBJ1-4; 7 bases line up with TRBD1. Germline values: CDR1 SGDLS, CDR2 YYNGEE. The V gene end was trimmed by 4 bases and the J gene end by 8 bases; junction bases not matched to a gene: 8. This CDR3 comprises 14 residues. The CDR3 nucleotides read TGTGCCAGCAGCTCCGAACAGGGGAAGGAAAAACTGTTTTTT. Amino acids: CASSSEQGKEKLFF.

This chain connects TRBV5-1 to TRBJ1-1, with TRBD1 matching over 8 bases. In germline, CDR1 is SGHRS, CDR2 YFSETQ. Trimming at V came to 3 bases and at J to 11 bases, leaving 3 bases not matched to a gene. The CDR3 runs to 11 residues. In nucleotides, the CDR3 is TGCGCCAGCAGCTCTACAGGGGGGGCTTTCTTT. The encoded protein is CASSSTGGAFF.

V is TRBV6-1 and J is TRBJ1-1; weak D call: TRBD1 (6 bases). The CDR3 is 15 residues long. Germline loops: CDR1 MNHNS, CDR2 SASEGT. Between the trimmed V and J ends, which lost 3 bases and 3 bases, there was a span of 14 bases. The CDR3 region is CASSDGGPGYTEAFF. The CDR3 DNA reads as TGTGCCAGCAGTGATGGGGGGCCCGGTTACACTGAAGCTTTCTTT.

This chain connects TRBV7-2 to TRBJ2-1; D is unclear. Trimming cost V 1 base and J 8 bases, with 9 bases left between them. The CDR3 consists of 13 residues. The V gene's germline CDR1 is SGHTA and CDR2 FQGNSA. In DNA form, the CDR3 reads TGTGCCAGCAGCTTAGTAGTCCAGGATGAGCAGTTCTTC. Amino acid sequence: CASSLVVQDEQFF.

The CDR3 DNA reads TGTGCCAGCAGCCAAGTGGGACTCTACGAGCAGTACTTC. It encodes CASSQVGLYEQYF. The V gene is TRBV3-1 (or the pseudogene TRBV3-2), the J gene TRBJ2-7; possibly TRBD2 for D (6 bases). V was clipped by 1 base and J by 3 bases, with 7 bases between them. The CDR3 is 13 residues long. The germline CDR1 and CDR2 sequences are LGHDT and YNNKEL (reference sequence).

The chain links TRBV20-1 to TRBJ1-2; D not resolved. Germline CDR1 DFQATT, CDR2 SNEGSKA (reference sequence). V was cut by 2 bases and J by 3 bases, with 4 bases left in between. The CDR3 runs 11 residues. The CDR3 DNA is TGCAGTGCTAGATCCGACTATGGCTACACCTTC. It is translated as CSARSDYGYTF.

The rearrangement links TRBV2 to TRBJ1-6, with 10 bases identical to TRBD1. The V gene end was trimmed by 0 bases and the J gene end by 8 bases; junction bases not matched to a gene: 4. This CDR3 has 16 amino acids. Germline V gene sequence: CDR1 SNHLY, CDR2 FYNNEI. The CDR3 loop reads CASSEAGGQGYSPLHF. CDR3 nucleotides: TGTGCCAGCAGTGAAGCAGGGGGACAGGGGTATTCACCCCTCCACTTT.

V usage is TRBV30 and J usage is TRBJ1-5; TRBD1 aligns across 7 bases. The germline V gene has CDR1 GTSNPN and CDR2 SVGIG (reference sequence). This CDR3 has 13 residues. Germline trimming cut 5 bases from V and 4 bases from J; bases unmatched to any gene: 5. The CDR3 spells CAWGLQGNQPQHF. The CDR3 DNA is TGTGCCTGGGGATTACAGGGGAATCAGCCCCAGCATTTT.

The chain couples TRBV10-3 to TRBJ2-7; a possible D gene is TRBD1 (6 bases). V shed 2 bases and J shed 5 bases, with 10 bases lying between them. Germline loops: CDR1 ENHRY, CDR2 SYGVKD. CDR3 length: 13 amino acids. The CDR3 sequence: CAISETGSNEQYF. The DNA for the CDR3 is TGTGCCATCAGTGAGACAGGGTCTAACGAGCAGTACTTC.

The chain is built from TRBV6-2 or TRBV6-3 and TRBJ2-5, with 12 bases lining up with TRBD1. This CDR3 spans 15 amino acids. Germline V gene data show CDR1 as MNHEY and CDR2 as SVGEGT. Trimming cost V 6 bases and J 5 bases; bases outside gene matches: 7. In DNA form, the CDR3 reads TGTGCCAGCAGCTTGGGACAGGGGGCCCTGGAGACCCAGTACTTC. It codes for CASSLGQGALETQYF.

This chain uses TRBV19 with TRBJ1-5; 7 bases line up with TRBD1. This CDR3 contains 14 residues. CDR1 is LNHDA, CDR2 SQIVND, per germline (reference sequence). V was pared by 7 bases and J by 7 bases, with 10 bases of the junction left unmatched. CDR3: CASTSWDSSQPQHF. The DNA for the CDR3 is TGTGCCAGTACCTCCTGGGACAGCTCGCAGCCCCAGCATTTT.

Note on this clone: Other DNA sequences in the sample encode the same CDR3. The chain uses TRBV6-5 and TRBJ2-7, with D possibly being TRBD2 (6 bases). The germline CDR1 and CDR2 sequences are MNHEY and SVGAGI. V lost 11 bases to trimming and J lost 0 bases, with 14 bases between them. The CDR3 spans 13 residues. The chain's CDR3 is CASGGPGSYEQYF. The CDR3, as DNA: TGTGCCTCCGGAGGGCCGGGCTCCTACGAGCAGTACTTC.

This chain links TRBV6-2 or TRBV6-3 with TRBJ2-5; 9 nucleotides line up with TRBD2. The CDR3 consists of 15 residues. In germline, CDR1 is MNHEY, CDR2 SVGEGT. V dropped 2 bases and J dropped 4; count of bases not matched to a gene: 5. The CDR3 loop is CASSYKLAGRETQYF. The CDR3 DNA reads as TGTGCCAGCAGTTACAAACTAGCGGGTAGAGAGACCCAGTACTTC.

V is TRBV5-1 and J is TRBJ1-1; D is unresolved. The CDR3 loop spans 11 amino acids. Germline values: CDR1 SGHRS, CDR2 YFSETQ. CDR3 DNA: TGCATCGGCAAAGAGAACACTGAAGCTTTCTTT. It codes for CIGKENTEAFF.

The chain is built from TRBV5-3 and TRBJ2-7, with D unclear. TRBV5-3 is an open reading frame, and its role is uncertain. Trimming removed 9 bases from V and 5 bases from J, with 9 bases in between. CDR3 length: 10 residues. CDR3 DNA sequence: TGTGCCATCCCCAGCCACGAGCAGTACTTC. Amino acids: CAIPSHEQYF.

This rearrangement joins TRBV3-1 (or the pseudogene TRBV3-2) to TRBJ1-3; D remains unclear. V lost 2 bases and J 2 bases, leaving 7 bases between the germline ends. The CDR3 extends over 14 amino acids. Germline V gives CDR1 LGHDT, CDR2 YNNKEL (reference sequence). CDR3 loop: CASSQKGAGNTIYF. CDR3 coding DNA: TGTGCCAGCAGCCAAAAGGGTGCTGGAAACACCATATATTTT.

The rearrangement uses TRBV6-5 and TRBJ1-1; D is ambiguous. The CDR3 sequence is 14 residues long. V was cut by 4 bases and J by 1 base, with 10 bases left in between. CDR1 is MNHEY, CDR2 SVGAGI, per germline. For the CDR3, the DNA is TGTGCCAGCAGTTCACCGACGGAGAACACTGAAGCTTTCTTT. Residues: CASSSPTENTEAFF.

The J gene is TRBJ2-7, the V gene TRBV28; D perhaps matches TRBD2 (7 bases). This CDR3 has 18 residues. Between the trimmed V and J ends, which lost 2 bases and 0 bases, there was a span of 20 bases. Per the germline V gene, CDR1 is MDHEN and CDR2 is SYDVKM. DNA for the CDR3: TGTGCCAGCAGTTTAGGGGGGGCTGGAGCGACTAGCTCCTACGAGCAGTACTTC. Protein product: CASSLGGAGATSSYEQYF.

CDR3 nucleotides: TGTGCCAGCAGCCCAGGGGGACTAGCGGGAGACGAGCAGTACTTC. This codes for CASSPGGLAGDEQYF. The V and J genes are TRBV9 and TRBJ2-7; 14 bases are shared with TRBD2. The length of the CDR3 is 15 residues. Losses at the gene ends were 4 bases for V and 5 bases for J; bases not matched to a gene: 5. Germline V CDR1 and CDR2: SGDLS, YYNGEE. The whole variable domain, remainder taken from reference TRBV9 and TRBJ2-7, is DSGVTQTPKHLITATGQRVTLRCSPRSGDLSVYWYQQSLDQGLQFLIQYYNGEERAKGNILERFSAQQFPDLHSELNLSSLELGDSALYFCASSPGGLAGDEQYFGPGTRLTVT.

This sequence joins TRBV18 and TRBJ2-3, with 8 bases matching TRBD2. The V gene's germline CDR1 is KGHSH and CDR2 LQKENI. This CDR3 has 16 amino acids. Trimming at V came to 0 bases and at J to 6 bases, leaving 8 bases not matched to a gene. CDR3 DNA sequence: TGTGCCAGCTCACCACCCGTTTTAGCGGGAAGTGATACGCAGTATTTT. Its protein product is CASSPPVLAGSDTQYF.

This sequence joins TRBV18 and TRBJ1-1; unclear D gene. CDR1 and CDR2 (germline): KGHSH, LQKENI. V was pared by 2 bases and J by 4 bases, with 8 bases between. The CDR3 totals 13 residues. CDR3 coding DNA: TGTGCCAGCTCACCAGCAGGCGGCACTGAAGCTTTCTTT. This gives the protein CASSPAGGTEAFF.

The chain joins TRBV29-1 to TRBJ2-7; TRBD1 matches at 7 bases. The trim removed 3 bases at V and 3 bases at J, leaving 14 bases unmatched. From germline, CDR1 is SQVTM and CDR2 ANQGSEA. CDR3 size: 16 residues. DNA for the CDR3: TGCAGCGTTGAGGAAGCTACGACAGGGCAAAGCTACGAGCAGTACTTC. Encoded protein: CSVEEATTGQSYEQYF.

This clone was seen a single time. The genes are TRBV7-6 and TRBJ1-3; the D gene is possibly TRBD1 (6 bases). V lost 0 bases, J lost 1 base, and 13 bases lay in between. From germline, CDR1 is SGHVS and CDR2 FNYEAQ. The CDR3 spans 17 residues. The CDR3 reads CASSLAEGELSGNTIYF. The CDR3 DNA follows: TGTGCCAGCAGCTTAGCTGAGGGGGAACTATCTGGAAACACCATATATTTT. The full variable domain, its missing parts supplied by reference TRBV7-6 and TRBJ1-3, is GAGVSQSPRYKVTKRGQDVALRCDPISGHVSLYWYRQALGQGPEFLTYFNYEAQQDKSGLPNDRFSAERPEGSISTLTIQRTEQRDSAMYRCASSLAEGELSGNTIYFGEGSWLTVV.

The chain links TRBV19 to TRBJ2-7, with 7 bases identical to TRBD1. The CDR3 contains 15 residues. In germline, CDR1 is LNHDA, CDR2 SQIVND (reference sequence). V trimming: 5 bases; J trimming: 4 bases; junction bases outside the gene matches: 11. Here the CDR3 reads CASSVARQGRYEQYF. CDR3 in DNA: TGTGCCAGTAGTGTGGCAAGACAGGGTCGTTACGAGCAGTACTTC.

The chain carries TRBV5-1 and TRBJ2-1, with a possible D match to TRBD1 (6 bases). V lost 4 bases to trimming and J lost 6 bases, with 23 bases between them. From germline, CDR1 is SGHRS and CDR2 YFSETQ. There are 17 residues in the CDR3. Here the CDR3 DNA reads TGCGCCAGCAGCCCCTTAATTTTAGAGGGGACAATCAATGAGCAGTTCTTC. Amino acids: CASSPLILEGTINEQFF.

V is TRBV5-1 and J is TRBJ2-3, with D tentatively TRBD2 (6 bases). Deletions cut 3 bases from V and 2 bases from J, with 7 bases between. Germline CDR1 reads SGHRS; CDR2 reads YFSETQ. The CDR3 runs to 13 residues. In nucleotides, the CDR3 is TGCGCCAGCAGCTGGCGGGACACAGATACGCAGTATTTT. This encodes CASSWRDTDTQYF.